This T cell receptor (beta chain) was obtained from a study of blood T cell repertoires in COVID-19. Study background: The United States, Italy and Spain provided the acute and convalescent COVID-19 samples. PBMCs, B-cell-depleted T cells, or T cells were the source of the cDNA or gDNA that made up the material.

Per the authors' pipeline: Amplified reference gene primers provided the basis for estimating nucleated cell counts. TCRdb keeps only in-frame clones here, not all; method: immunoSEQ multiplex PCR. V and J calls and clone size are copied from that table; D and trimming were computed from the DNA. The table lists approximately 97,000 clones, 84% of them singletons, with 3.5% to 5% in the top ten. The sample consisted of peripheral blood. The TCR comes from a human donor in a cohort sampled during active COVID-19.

CDR3 residues: CASSLTGGAEAPREQYF. Written as DNA, the CDR3 is TGTGCCAGCAGCTTAACTGGCGGCGCCGAAGCTCCTCGGGAGCAGTACTTC. The J gene is TRBJ2-7, the V gene TRBV7-2; D unclear. Germline V gene data show CDR1 as SGHTA and CDR2 as FQGNSA. The CDR3 contains 17 residues. The V and J ends lost 2 bases and 7 bases respectively, with 24 bases between them.